This TCR beta chain appears in the sequencing data of a study of human T cells and chemical hapten exposure. The study's findings and limits: Every donor had alopecia, and their immune response may therefore differ from healthy people's. Sensitizing with DPC caused no change in TCRs above 1 in 1000 frequency.

Only one count was recorded for this clonotype. The antigen is unknown. A much larger clone lies one base from this, so it may be a read error. The CDR3 is 17 amino acids. MiXCR was run by TCRdb on the RACE reads, yielding one entry per CDR3 protein. This sample has more than 80,000 distinct CDR3 sequences; roughly 7.1% occur once, and the top ten carry 1.5% to 1.7%. Time point: patch test 1, 2 weeks after DPC sensitization. Treatment meaning: therapeutic diphenylcyclopropenone sensitization with weekly scalp DPC. Blood sampling preceded each patch test application. The receptor was derived from a woman aged 25 to 39 with alopecia areata. Some clones in this sample may be carry-over from other donors' samples. The chain employs TRBV12-3 or TRBV12-4 and TRBJ1-5; D possibly corresponds to TRBD1 (6 bases). This sample comprised whole blood, obtained in connection with sensitization to the hapten diphenylcyclopropenone (DPC). This chain's CDR3 is CASSLVPRRGRYQPQNF. The CDR3 coding sequence is TGTGCCAGCAGTTTAGTTCCCCGCAGGGGTAGGTATCAGCCCCAGAATTTT.